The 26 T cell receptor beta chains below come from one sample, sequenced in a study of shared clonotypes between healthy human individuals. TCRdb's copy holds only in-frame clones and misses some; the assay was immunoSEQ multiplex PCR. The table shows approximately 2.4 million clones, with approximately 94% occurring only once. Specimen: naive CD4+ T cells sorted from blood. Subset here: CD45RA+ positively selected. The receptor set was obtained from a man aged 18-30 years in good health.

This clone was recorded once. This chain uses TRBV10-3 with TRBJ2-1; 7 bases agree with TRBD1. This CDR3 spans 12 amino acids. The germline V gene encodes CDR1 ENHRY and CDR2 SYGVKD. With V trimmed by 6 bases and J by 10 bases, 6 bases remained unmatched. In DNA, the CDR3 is TGTGCCATCAGGAGAACAGGGGACGAGCAGTTCTTC. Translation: CAIRRTGDEQFF.

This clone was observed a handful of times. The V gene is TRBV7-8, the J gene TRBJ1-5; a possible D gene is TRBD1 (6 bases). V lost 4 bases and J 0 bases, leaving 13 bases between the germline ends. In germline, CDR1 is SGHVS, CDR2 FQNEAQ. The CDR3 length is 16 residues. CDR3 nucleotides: TGTGCCAGCAGCTCGCGACAGGTTTATAGCAATCAGCCCCAGCATTTT. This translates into CASSSRQVYSNQPQHF.

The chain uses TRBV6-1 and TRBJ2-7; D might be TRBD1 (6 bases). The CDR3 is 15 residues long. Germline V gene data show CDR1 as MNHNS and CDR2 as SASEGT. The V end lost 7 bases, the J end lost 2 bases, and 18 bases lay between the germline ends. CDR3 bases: TGTGCCAGCAACTACCGCAGGACAGATGCCTACGAGCAGTACTTC. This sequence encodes CASNYRRTDAYEQYF.

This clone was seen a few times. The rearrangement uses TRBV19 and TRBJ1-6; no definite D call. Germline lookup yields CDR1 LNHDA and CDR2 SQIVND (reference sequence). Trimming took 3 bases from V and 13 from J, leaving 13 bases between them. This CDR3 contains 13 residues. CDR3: CASSMALSGPLHF. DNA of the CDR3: TGTGCCAGTAGTATGGCACTGTCGGGCCCCCTCCACTTT. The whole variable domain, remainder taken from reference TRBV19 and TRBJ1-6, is DGGITQSPKYLFRKEGQNVTLSCEQNLNHDAMYWYRQDPGQGLRLIYYSQIVNDFQKGDIAEGYSVSREKKESFPLTVTSAQKNPTAFYLCASSMALSGPLHFGNGTRLTVT.

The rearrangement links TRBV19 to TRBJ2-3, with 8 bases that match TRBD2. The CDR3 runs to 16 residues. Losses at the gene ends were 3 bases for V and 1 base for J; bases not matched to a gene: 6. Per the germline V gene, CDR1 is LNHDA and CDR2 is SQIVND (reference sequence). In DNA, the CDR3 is TGTGCCAGTAGTATCCCCGGGCGGGGGGGCACAGATACGCAGTATTTT. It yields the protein CASSIPGRGGTDTQYF.

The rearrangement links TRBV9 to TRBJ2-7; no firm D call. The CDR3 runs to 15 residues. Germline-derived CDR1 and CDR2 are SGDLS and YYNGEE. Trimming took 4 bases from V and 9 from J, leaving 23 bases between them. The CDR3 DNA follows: TGTGCCAGCAGCCCCAGCTTAGTGTTCAGCTCGGGGCAGTACTTC. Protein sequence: CASSPSLVFSSGQYF.

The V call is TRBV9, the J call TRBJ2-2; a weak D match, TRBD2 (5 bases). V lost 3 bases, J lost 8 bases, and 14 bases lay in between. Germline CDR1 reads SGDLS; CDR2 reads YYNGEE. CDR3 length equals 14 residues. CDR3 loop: CASSGPGSYGELFF. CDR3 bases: TGTGCCAGCAGCGGGCCGGGGTCCTATGGGGAGCTGTTTTTT. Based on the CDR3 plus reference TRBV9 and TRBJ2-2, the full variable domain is DSGVTQTPKHLITATGQRVTLRCSPRSGDLSVYWYQQSLDQGLQFLIQYYNGEERAKGNILERFSAQQFPDLHSELNLSSLELGDSALYFCASSGPGSYGELFFGEGSRLTVL.

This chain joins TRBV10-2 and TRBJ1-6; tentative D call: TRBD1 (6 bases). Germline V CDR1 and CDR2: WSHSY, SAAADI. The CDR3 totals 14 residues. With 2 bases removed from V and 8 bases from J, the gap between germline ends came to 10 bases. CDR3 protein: CASSEGGLDSPLHF. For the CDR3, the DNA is TGCGCCAGCAGTGAGGGGGGGCTAGATTCACCCCTCCACTTT.

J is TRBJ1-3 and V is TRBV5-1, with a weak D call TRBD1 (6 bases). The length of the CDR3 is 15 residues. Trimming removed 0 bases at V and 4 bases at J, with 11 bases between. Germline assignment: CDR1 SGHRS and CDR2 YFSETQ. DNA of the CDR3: TGCGCCAGCAGCTTGGCGGGGGCGGAAGGAAACACCATATATTTT. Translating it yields CASSLAGAEGNTIYF.

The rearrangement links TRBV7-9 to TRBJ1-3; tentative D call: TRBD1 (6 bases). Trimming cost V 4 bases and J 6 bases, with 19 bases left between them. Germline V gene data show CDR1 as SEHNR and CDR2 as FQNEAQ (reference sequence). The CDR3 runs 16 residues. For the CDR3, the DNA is TGTGCCAGCAGCTCCCCCAGAGGGGGGAGGGAAAACACCATATATTTT. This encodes CASSSPRGGRENTIYF.

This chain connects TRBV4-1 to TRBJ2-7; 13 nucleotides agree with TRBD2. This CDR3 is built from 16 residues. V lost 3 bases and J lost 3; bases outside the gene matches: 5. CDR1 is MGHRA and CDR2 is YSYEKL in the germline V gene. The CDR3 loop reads CASSQGLAGKIYEQYF. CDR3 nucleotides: TGCGCCAGCAGCCAGGGACTAGCGGGAAAGATCTACGAGCAGTACTTC.

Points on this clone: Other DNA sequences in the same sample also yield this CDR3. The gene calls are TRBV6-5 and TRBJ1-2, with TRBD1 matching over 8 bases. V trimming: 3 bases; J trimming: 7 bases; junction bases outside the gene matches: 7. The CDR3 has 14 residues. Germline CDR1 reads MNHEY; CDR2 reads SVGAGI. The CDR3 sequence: CASSYSRQGFGYTF. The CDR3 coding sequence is TGTGCCAGCAGTTATTCTCGACAGGGGTTTGGCTACACCTTC.

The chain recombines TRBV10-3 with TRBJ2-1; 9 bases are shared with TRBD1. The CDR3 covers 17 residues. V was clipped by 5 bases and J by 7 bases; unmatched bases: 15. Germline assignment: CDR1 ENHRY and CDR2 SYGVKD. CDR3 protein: CAISLQTGTGSTNEQFF. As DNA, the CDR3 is TGTGCCATCAGTCTACAAACCGGGACAGGGAGTACGAATGAGCAGTTCTTC.

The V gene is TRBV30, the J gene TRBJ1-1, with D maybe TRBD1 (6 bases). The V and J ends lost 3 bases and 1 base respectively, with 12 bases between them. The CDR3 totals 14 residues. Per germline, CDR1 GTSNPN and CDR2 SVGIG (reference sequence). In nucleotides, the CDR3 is TGTGCCTGGAGGGTCCAGGGGACGAACACTGAAGCTTTCTTT. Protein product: CAWRVQGTNTEAFF.

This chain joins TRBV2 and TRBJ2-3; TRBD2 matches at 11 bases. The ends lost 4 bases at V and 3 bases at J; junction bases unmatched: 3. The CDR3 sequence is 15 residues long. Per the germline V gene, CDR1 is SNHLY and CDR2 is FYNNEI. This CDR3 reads CASSGLAGFTDTQYF. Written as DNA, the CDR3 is TGTGCCAGCAGTGGACTAGCGGGGTTTACAGATACGCAGTATTTT.

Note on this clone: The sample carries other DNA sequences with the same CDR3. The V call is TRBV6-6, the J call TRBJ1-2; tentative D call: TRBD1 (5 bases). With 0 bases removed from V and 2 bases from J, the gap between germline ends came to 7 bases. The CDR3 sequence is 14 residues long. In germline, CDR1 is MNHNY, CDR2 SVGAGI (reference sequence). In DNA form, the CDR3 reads TGTGCCAGCAGTTACTCGAGGGGCAACTATGGCTACACCTTC. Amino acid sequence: CASSYSRGNYGYTF.

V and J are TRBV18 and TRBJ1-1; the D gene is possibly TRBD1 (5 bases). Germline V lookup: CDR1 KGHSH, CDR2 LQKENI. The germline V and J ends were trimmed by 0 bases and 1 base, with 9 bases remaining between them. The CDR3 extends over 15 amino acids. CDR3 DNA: TGTGCCAGCTCACCACCTACAGGACAGAACACTGAAGCTTTCTTT. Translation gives CASSPPTGQNTEAFF.

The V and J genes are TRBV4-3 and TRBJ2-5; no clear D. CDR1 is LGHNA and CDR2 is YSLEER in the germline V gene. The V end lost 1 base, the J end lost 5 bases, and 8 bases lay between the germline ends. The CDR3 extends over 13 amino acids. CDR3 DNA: TGCGCCAGCAGCCAAGCCCCTCGGGAGACCCAGTACTTC. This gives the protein CASSQAPRETQYF.

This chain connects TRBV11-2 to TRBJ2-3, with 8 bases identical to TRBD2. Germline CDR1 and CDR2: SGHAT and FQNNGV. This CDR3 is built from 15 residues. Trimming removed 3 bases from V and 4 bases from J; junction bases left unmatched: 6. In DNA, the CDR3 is TGTGCCAGCAGCTTTAGCGGGACGGAGGCAGATACGCAGTATTTT. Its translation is CASSFSGTEADTQYF.

CDR3 nucleotides: TGTGCCAGCAGCTCGCCGACTAGCGGGGTCACAGATACGCAGTATTTT. Translation: CASSSPTSGVTDTQYF. This chain uses TRBV11-2 with TRBJ2-3, with TRBD2 identical over 11 bases. The trim removed 4 bases at V and 2 bases at J, leaving 5 bases unmatched. CDR3 length equals 16 residues. Germline-derived CDR1 and CDR2 are SGHAT and FQNNGV. Combining the CDR3 with reference TRBV11-2 and TRBJ2-3 gives the whole variable domain EAGVAQSPRYKIIEKRQSVAFWCNPISGHATLYWYQQILGQGPKLLIQFQNNGVVDDSQLPKDRFSAERLKGVDSTLKIQPAKLEDSAVYLCASSSPTSGVTDTQYFGPGTRLTVL.

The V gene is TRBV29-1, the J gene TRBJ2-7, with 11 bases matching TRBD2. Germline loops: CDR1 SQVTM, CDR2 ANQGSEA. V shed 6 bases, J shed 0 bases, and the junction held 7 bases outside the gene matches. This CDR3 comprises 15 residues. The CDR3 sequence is CSVVTSGTSSYEQYF. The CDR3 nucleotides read TGCAGCGTCGTGACTAGCGGGACCAGCTCCTACGAGCAGTACTTC.

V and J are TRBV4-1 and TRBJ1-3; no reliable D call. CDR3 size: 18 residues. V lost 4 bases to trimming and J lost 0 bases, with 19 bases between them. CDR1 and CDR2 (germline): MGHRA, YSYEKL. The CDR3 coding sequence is TGCGCCAGCAGCCCCGCGCTGGGAGATGCATACTCTGGAAACACCATATATTTT. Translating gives CASSPALGDAYSGNTIYF.

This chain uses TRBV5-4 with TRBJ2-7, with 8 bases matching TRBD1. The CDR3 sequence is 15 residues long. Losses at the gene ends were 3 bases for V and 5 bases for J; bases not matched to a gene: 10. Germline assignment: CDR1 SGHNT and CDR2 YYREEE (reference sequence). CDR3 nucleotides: TGTGCCAGCAGCTCCCTCTCGCAGGGGGCCGACGAGCAGTACTTC. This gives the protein CASSSLSQGADEQYF.

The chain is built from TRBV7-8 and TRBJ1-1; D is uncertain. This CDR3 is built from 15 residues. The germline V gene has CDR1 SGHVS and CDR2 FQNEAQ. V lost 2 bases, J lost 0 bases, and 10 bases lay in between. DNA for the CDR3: TGTGCCAGCAGCTTATCCCCAGAAATGAACACTGAAGCTTTCTTT. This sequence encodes CASSLSPEMNTEAFF.

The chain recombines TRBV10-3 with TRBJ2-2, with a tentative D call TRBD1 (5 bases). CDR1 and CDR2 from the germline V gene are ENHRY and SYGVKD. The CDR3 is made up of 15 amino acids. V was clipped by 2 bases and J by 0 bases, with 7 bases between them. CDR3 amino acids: CAISEDRPNTGELFF. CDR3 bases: TGTGCCATCAGTGAGGACAGACCGAACACCGGGGAGCTGTTTTTT.

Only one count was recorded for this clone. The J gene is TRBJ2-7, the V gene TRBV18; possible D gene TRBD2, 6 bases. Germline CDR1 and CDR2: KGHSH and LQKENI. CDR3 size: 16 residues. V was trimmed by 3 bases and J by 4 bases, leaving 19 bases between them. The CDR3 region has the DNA TGTGCCAGCTCACCCTGGGAGGCCCGGCTTATTTACGAGCAGTACTTC. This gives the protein CASSPWEARLIYEQYF.